Presented here are 8 T cell receptor beta chains from one specimen sequenced in a study of CD8 T cells in ankylosing spondylitis. MiXCR, applied by TCRdb to the 5' RACE reads, yields one record per CDR3 protein. The sample has approximately 400,000 distinct CDR3 sequences, about 24% seen once. No antigen has been assigned to these receptors. Broader study findings: A TCR beta motif of roughly eight highly homologous variants appeared characteristic of ankylosing spondylitis blood.

Sequenced: blood, either unsorted or a sorted T cell fraction (not recorded which). These receptors came from a male donor with ankylosing spondylitis.

This clonotype occurred a few times. The J gene is TRBJ1-1, the V gene TRBV27; 7 nucleotides match TRBD1. Germline CDR1 reads MNHEY; CDR2 reads SMNVEV (reference sequence). Germline trimming cut 7 bases from V and 4 bases from J; bases unmatched to any gene: 12. The CDR3 runs to 15 residues. The CDR3 region has the DNA TGTGCCAGCACCTCATCGACAGGGTTGGGCACTGAAGCTTTCTTT. It codes for CASTSSTGLGTEAFF.

This clonotype showed up just a few times. The chain employs TRBV12-3 or TRBV12-4 and TRBJ2-7; 9 nucleotides line up with TRBD1. After removal of 5 bases from V and 6 bases from J, the junction contained 8 bases not matched to a gene. This CDR3 contains 14 residues. This CDR3 is CASSARQGGSEQYF. CDR3 DNA sequence: TGTGCCAGCAGTGCCCGACAGGGGGGTAGCGAGCAGTACTTC.

This clonotype has more than one count but fewer than ten. The chain is built from TRBV20-1 and TRBJ2-6, with D possibly being TRBD1 (5 bases). V was cut by 5 bases and J by 7 bases, with 12 bases left in between. In germline, CDR1 is DFQATT, CDR2 SNEGSKA (reference sequence). The CDR3 is made up of 13 amino acids. DNA for the CDR3: TGCAGTGCTCACCAGGGTGGCGCCAACGTCCTGACTTTC. Translating it yields CSAHQGGANVLTF.

V gene TRBV20-1 combines with J gene TRBJ1-5, with D possibly being TRBD1 (6 bases). Germline CDR1 reads DFQATT; CDR2 reads SNEGSKA (reference sequence). Between the trimmed V and J ends, which lost 6 bases and 7 bases, there was a span of 16 bases. The CDR3 runs to 13 residues. The CDR3 DNA follows: TGCAGTGCCGCACAGGGATGGGAGCAGCCCCAGCATTTT. The encoded protein is CSAAQGWEQPQHF.

This clonotype showed up just a few times. J is TRBJ1-3 and V is TRBV7-9; D perhaps matches TRBD1 (5 bases). CDR1 is SEHNR and CDR2 is FQNEAQ in the germline V gene (reference sequence). V lost 3 bases to trimming and J lost 0 bases, with 15 bases between them. This CDR3 is built from 17 residues. CDR3 region: CASSFRERMSSGNTIYF. In nucleotides, the CDR3 is TGTGCCAGCAGCTTCAGGGAAAGAATGAGCTCTGGAAACACCATATATTTT.

V usage is TRBV20-1 and J usage is TRBJ2-1; 10 nucleotides line up with TRBD2. The germline V gene encodes CDR1 DFQATT and CDR2 SNEGSKA (reference sequence). V was pared by 3 bases and J by 9 bases, with 8 bases of the junction left unmatched. CDR3 size: 14 residues. CDR3 coding DNA: TGCAGTGCTAGGCCCCTAGCGGGAGTAGGTGAGCAGTTCTTC. Translation gives CSARPLAGVGEQFF.

V gene TRBV12-3 or TRBV12-4 combines with J gene TRBJ1-6; no definite D call. Trimming left V 3 bases short and J 9 bases short, with 12 bases between. This CDR3 is built from 14 residues. This CDR3 is CASSFEGGISPLHF. Here the CDR3 DNA reads TGTGCCAGCAGTTTCGAGGGTGGTATTTCACCCCTCCACTTT.

This chain uses TRBV5-1 with TRBJ2-1, with 14 bases fitting TRBD2. CDR1 is SGHRS, CDR2 YFSETQ, per germline. After removal of 0 bases from V and 7 bases from J, the junction contained 3 bases not matched to a gene. The CDR3 is made up of 16 amino acids. The CDR3: CASSLGGTSGSNEQFF. The CDR3 nucleotides read TGCGCCAGCAGCTTGGGTGGGACTAGCGGGAGTAATGAGCAGTTCTTC.